Listed here are 18 T cell receptor beta chains from one sample, sequenced in a study of CD8 T cell repertoires and HIV-1 epitope variants. Libraries were prepared by immunoSEQ multiplex PCR; TCRdb keeps only in-frame clonotypes and omits some of them. The table lists thousands of clones, under 65% of them singletons. Their antigens are not known. Sequencing was carried out using cultured CD8+ T cells derived from PBMCs. The receptors were sampled from a male donor with HIV.

The chain uses TRBV27 and TRBJ1-5; 7 nucleotides agree with TRBD1. Germline loops: CDR1 MNHEY, CDR2 SMNVEV (reference sequence). The CDR3 runs to 16 residues. The V and J ends lost 6 bases and 3 bases, in that order; junction bases with no gene match: 11. CDR3 residues: CASSYTLQGTNQPQHF. For the CDR3, the DNA is TGTGCCAGCAGCTATACGCTACAGGGGACCAATCAGCCCCAGCATTTT.

The V and J genes are TRBV28 and TRBJ2-7; 8 positions agree with TRBD2. CDR1 and CDR2 (germline): MDHEN, SYDVKM. V lost 2 bases and J lost 2; bases outside the gene matches: 2. There are 14 residues in the CDR3. CDR3 DNA sequence: TGTGCCAGCAGTTTAGCGGGAGGTGCCTACGAGCAGTACTTC. Protein sequence: CASSLAGGAYEQYF.

The V call is TRBV5-1, the J call TRBJ2-7; 8 bases agree with TRBD1. Unmatched junction bases numbered 6, after V lost 1 base and J lost 3 bases. The germline V gene has CDR1 SGHRS and CDR2 YFSETQ. The CDR3 is made up of 15 amino acids. The CDR3 is CASSLRTGPIYEQYF. The DNA for the CDR3 is TGCGCCAGCAGCTTGAGGACAGGGCCTATCTACGAGCAGTACTTC.

This sequence joins TRBV23-1 and TRBJ1-2; no clear D gene. TRBV23-1 is identified as an open reading frame with a role that is uncertain. The CDR3 contains 14 residues. V lost 1 base and J 1 base, leaving 7 bases between the germline ends. CDR3 nucleotide sequence: TGCGCCAGCAGTCAATGGAGGCTTAACTATGGCTACACCTTC. This gives the protein CASSQWRLNYGYTF.

There are a few counts of this clone. V is TRBV10-3 and J is TRBJ1-3, with D possibly matching TRBD1 (6 bases). Trimming pared 0 bases from V and 2 bases from J, leaving 8 bases between. The CDR3 runs 15 residues. Germline-derived CDR1 and CDR2 are ENHRY and SYGVKD. The CDR3, as DNA: TGTGCCATCAGTGAGTCACGGGACACTGGAAACACCATATATTTT. Its translation: CAISESRDTGNTIYF.

The chain has TRBV25-1 and TRBJ2-2; 11 nucleotides align to TRBD1. V shed 5 bases, J shed 5 bases, and the junction held 4 bases outside the gene matches. The CDR3 length is 15 residues. From germline, CDR1 is MGHDK and CDR2 SYGVNS. The CDR3 DNA reads as TGTGCCAGCAGTCGGGGACAGGGGGTAACCGGGGAGCTGTTTTTT. Its protein product is CASSRGQGVTGELFF.

The rearrangement links TRBV7-9 to TRBJ2-1; D is unclear. Deletions cut 2 bases from V and 6 bases from J, with 8 bases between. The germline V gene encodes CDR1 SEHNR and CDR2 FQNEAQ (reference sequence). There are 13 residues in the CDR3. The CDR3 loop is CASSLSAPNEQFF. Here the CDR3 DNA reads TGTGCCAGCAGCTTATCGGCCCCCAATGAGCAGTTCTTC.

This clone was seen more than once but under ten times. The sample contains more than one DNA sequence encoding this CDR3. The CDR3 nucleotides are TGTGCCAGCAGTCGGGACAGGGGATACGAGCAGTACTTC. Its protein is CASSRDRGYEQYF. The chain employs TRBV6-5 and TRBJ2-7, with 10 bases that match TRBD1. V shed 5 bases and J 4 bases; nucleotides not matched to a gene: 2. Germline V gene lookup returns CDR1 MNHEY and CDR2 SVGAGI. The CDR3 loop spans 13 amino acids.

The chain combines TRBV7-9 with TRBJ2-3; 10 positions agree with TRBD1. Looked up from germline, CDR1 is SEHNR and CDR2 is FQNEAQ (reference sequence). The junction had 9 bases not matched to a gene; V was cut back by 6 bases and J by 6 bases. The CDR3 sequence is 15 residues long. The CDR3: CASRPGTGVVDTQYF. The CDR3 region has the DNA TGTGCCAGCAGACCCGGGACAGGGGTTGTGGATACGCAGTATTTT.

The genes are TRBV27 and TRBJ2-5; 7 bases align to TRBD1. Germline assignment: CDR1 MNHEY and CDR2 SMNVEV (reference sequence). The CDR3 is made up of 14 amino acids. V lost 5 bases to trimming and J lost 2 bases; unmatched junction nucleotides: 5. CDR3 DNA: TGTGCCAGCAGTCCTAGACAGGGTCAAGAGACCCAGTACTTC. The encoded protein is CASSPRQGQETQYF.

This clone counts as medium-sized. The chain uses TRBV7-9 and TRBJ2-2; tentatively, D is TRBD1 (5 bases). Trimming removed 5 bases from V and 3 bases from J, with 16 bases in between. Germline V gene lookup returns CDR1 SEHNR and CDR2 FQNEAQ (reference sequence). The CDR3 is made up of 16 amino acids. CDR3 nucleotide sequence: TGTGCCAGCAGCCACATTAAGGGGCGCGACACCGGGGAGCTGTTTTTT. This codes for CASSHIKGRDTGELFF.

CDR3 in amino acids: CATSRGVQPQHF. The CDR3 bases are TGTGCCACCAGCAGGGGGGTTCAGCCCCAGCATTTT. The chain recombines TRBV15 with TRBJ1-5; D is possibly TRBD1 (5 bases). Trimming pared 3 bases from V and 6 bases from J, leaving 6 bases between. The CDR3 consists of 12 residues. Germline V gives CDR1 LNHNV, CDR2 YYDKDF (reference sequence).

This clone is large within its sample. The chain links TRBV28 to TRBJ1-1, with D maybe TRBD1 (6 bases). Germline V gene lookup returns CDR1 MDHEN and CDR2 SYDVKM. The CDR3 covers 14 residues. Trimming left V 10 bases short and J 1 base short, with 16 bases between. The CDR3 DNA is TGTGCCACCTTTCCGACAGGCTCGAACACTGAAGCTTTCTTT. This encodes CATFPTGSNTEAFF.

The chain couples TRBV7-2 to TRBJ2-5; D is possibly TRBD1 or TRBD2 (5 bases each). The V end was cut by 2 bases, the J end by 5 bases, with 21 bases between. CDR1 is SGHTA and CDR2 is FQGNSA in the germline V gene. The CDR3 consists of 17 residues. CDR3 DNA: TGTGCCAGCAGCTTATGGGACGGACGATCTGCGTTGGAGACCCAGTACTTC. As protein: CASSLWDGRSALETQYF.

The V call is TRBV28, the J call TRBJ2-1; the D gene could be TRBD1 or TRBD2 (5 bases each). This CDR3 region has 13 residues. Trimming left V 10 bases short and J 6 bases short, with 16 bases between. Looked up from germline, CDR1 is MDHEN and CDR2 is SYDVKM. CDR3 loop: CATAWDVPNEQFF. In DNA, the CDR3 is TGTGCCACAGCATGGGACGTCCCCAATGAGCAGTTCTTC.

The table lists this clone with a few counts. V and J are TRBV4-3 and TRBJ2-2, with TRBD1 identical over 9 bases. The CDR3 runs to 15 residues. V lost 5 bases, J lost 3 bases, and 4 bases stayed unmatched. Germline V gene sequence: CDR1 LGHNA, CDR2 YSLEER. CDR3 DNA sequence: TGCGCCAGCAGCTCCGGGACAGGGCACACCGGGGAGCTGTTTTTT. This encodes CASSSGTGHTGELFF.

CDR3 sequence reads: CASSQVYRPGDEQYF. The CDR3 bases are TGCGCCAGCAGCCAAGTGTACAGGCCTGGGGACGAGCAGTACTTC. This chain links TRBV4-1 with TRBJ2-7, with D perhaps TRBD1 (5 bases). The CDR3 covers 15 residues. V dropped 1 base and J dropped 5 bases, with 15 bases sitting between them. In germline, CDR1 is MGHRA, CDR2 YSYEKL.

This clone occurred a few times. The chain combines TRBV6-1 with TRBJ2-3; 7 positions match TRBD2. Trimming at V came to 3 bases and at J to 3 bases, leaving 6 bases not matched to a gene. Germline V gives CDR1 MNHNS, CDR2 SASEGT. The CDR3 consists of 15 residues. Here the CDR3 DNA reads TGTGCCAGCAGTGATAGGTGGGAGGGAACAGATACGCAGTATTTT. This codes for CASSDRWEGTDTQYF.